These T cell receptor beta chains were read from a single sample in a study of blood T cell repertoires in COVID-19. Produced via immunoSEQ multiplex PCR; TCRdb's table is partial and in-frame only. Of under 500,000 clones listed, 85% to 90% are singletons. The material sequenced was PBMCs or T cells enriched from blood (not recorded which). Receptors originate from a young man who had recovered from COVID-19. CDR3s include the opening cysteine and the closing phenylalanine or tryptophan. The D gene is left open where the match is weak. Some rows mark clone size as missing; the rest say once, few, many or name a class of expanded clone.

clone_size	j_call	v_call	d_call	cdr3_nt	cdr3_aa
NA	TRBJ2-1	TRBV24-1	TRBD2	TGTGCCACCAGTGATTCGCCGGGACTAGCGGGCGGCAATGAGCAGTTCTTC	CATSDSPGLAGGNEQFF
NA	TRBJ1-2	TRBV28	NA	TGTGCCAGCAGTTTGGACAAGTATGGCTACACCTTC	CASSLDKYGYTF
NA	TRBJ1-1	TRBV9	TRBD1	TGTGCCAGCAGCGTGCAGGGGGAGAGGGAAGCTTTCTTT	CASSVQGEREAFF
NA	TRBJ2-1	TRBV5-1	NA	TGCGCCAGCGGCGAAGGGGGGGCGTCCTACAATGAGCAGTTCTTC	CASGEGGASYNEQFF
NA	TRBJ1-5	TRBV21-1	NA	TGTGCCAGCAGCCTGTCTGAGGTTTATAGCAATCAGCCCCAGCATTTT	CASSLSEVYSNQPQHF
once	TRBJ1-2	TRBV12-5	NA	TGTGCTAGTGGTTTGGTAGTAGGGGAGGTCTATGGCTACACCTTC	CASGLVVGEVYGYTF
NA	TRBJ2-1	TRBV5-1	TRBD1	TGCGCCAGCAGCACCCGTCAGGGGGCTCGCGGGTATGAGCAGTTCTTC	CASSTRQGARGYEQFF
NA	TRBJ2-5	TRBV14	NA	TGTGCCAGCAGCCATTCTCAAGAGACCCAGTACTTC	CASSHSQETQYF
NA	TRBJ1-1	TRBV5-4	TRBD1	TGTGCCAGCAGCTCCCCCCATGACAGGGACAGTGAAGCTTTCTTT	CASSSPHDRDSEAFF
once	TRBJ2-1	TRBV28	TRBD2	TGTGCCAGCAGTTCCTACGGGACTAGCGGACGCGTCAATGAGCAGTTCTTC	CASSSYGTSGRVNEQFF
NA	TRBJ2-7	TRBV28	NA	TGTGCCAGCAAACCCTCCTCCGGGAGTCGGTACGAGCAGTACTTC	CASKPSSGSRYEQYF
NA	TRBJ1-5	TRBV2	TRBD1	TGTGCCAGTCTAAGGGAGTGGGGACAGGCCAATCAGCCCCAGCATTTT	CASLREWGQANQPQHF
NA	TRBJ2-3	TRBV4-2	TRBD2	TGTGCCAGCAGCCAAGATAAGGTCTGGTCTAGCGGAGGCACAGATACGCAGTATTTT	CASSQDKVWSSGGTDTQYF
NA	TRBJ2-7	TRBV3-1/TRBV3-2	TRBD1	TGTGCCAGCAGCCCCCTAAATACAGGGGTTGGCCCCGAGCAGTACTTC	CASSPLNTGVGPEQYF
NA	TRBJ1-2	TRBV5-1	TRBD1	TGCGCCAGCTCCCGGACAGGGGGAGACTATGGCTACACCTTC	CASSRTGGDYGYTF
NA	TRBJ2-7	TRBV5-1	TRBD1	TGCGCCAGCAGCACGCAGTCCGGGACAGGGGACATCATTACCTACGAGCAGTACTTC	CASSTQSGTGDIITYEQYF
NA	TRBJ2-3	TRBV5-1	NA	TGCGCCAGCAGCATCCAGGGACTTCCCGGGGTGGCAGATACGCAGTATTTT	CASSIQGLPGVADTQYF
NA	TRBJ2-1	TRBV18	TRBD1	TGTGCCAGCTCGGGAGGACAGGGACCTTACAATGAGCAGTTCTTC	CASSGGQGPYNEQFF
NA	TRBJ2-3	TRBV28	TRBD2	TGTGCCAGCAGGGGGAGCGGGAGGGTTTACTCAGATACGCAGTATTTT	CASRGSGRVYSDTQYF
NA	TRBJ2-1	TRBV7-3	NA	TGTGCCAGCAGCCGGGACTCCAACAATGAGCAGTTCTTC	CASSRDSNNEQFF
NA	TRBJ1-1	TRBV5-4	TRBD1	TGTGCCAGCAGCCTCAGGGGGATAAACACTGAAGCTTTCTTT	CASSLRGINTEAFF
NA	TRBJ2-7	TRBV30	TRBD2	TGTGCCTGCCTCGACCCAACTAGCGGGAACGAGCAGTACTTC	CACLDPTSGNEQYF
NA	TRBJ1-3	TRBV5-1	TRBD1	TGCGCCAGCAGCTGGACAGGGGGTTACTCTGGAAACACCATATATTTT	CASSWTGGYSGNTIYF
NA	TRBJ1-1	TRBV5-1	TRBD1	TGCGCCAGCAGCACGGACAGGGGGCCAGGCGCTGAAGCTTTCTTT	CASSTDRGPGAEAFF
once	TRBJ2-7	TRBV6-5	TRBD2	TGTGCCAGCAGTTGGGCTAGCGGGGAGGCCTCCTACGAGCAGTACTTC	CASSWASGEASYEQYF
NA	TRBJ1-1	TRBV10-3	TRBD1	TGTGCCATCAGTAACGGACAGGGGTTTACGTCTGAAGCTTTCTTT	CAISNGQGFTSEAFF
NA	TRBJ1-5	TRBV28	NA	TGTGCCAGCAGTTTAGAGGCGGCAAGGGGTCAGCCCCAGCATTTT	CASSLEAARGQPQHF
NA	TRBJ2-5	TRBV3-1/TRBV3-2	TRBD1	TGTGCCAGCAGCCGCGGACAGGGGGTAGGGGAGACCCAGTACTTC	CASSRGQGVGETQYF
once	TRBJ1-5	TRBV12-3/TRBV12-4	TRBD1	TGTGCCAGCAGTGAACAGGGGGCACAGCCCCAGCATTTT	CASSEQGAQPQHF
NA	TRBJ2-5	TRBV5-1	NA	TGCGCCAGCAGCCCAGGGACAAGCGGAGAGACCCAGTACTTC	CASSPGTSGETQYF
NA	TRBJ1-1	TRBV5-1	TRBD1	TGCGCCAGCAGCAAGGACAGGGGGTTTGAAGCTTTCTTT	CASSKDRGFEAFF
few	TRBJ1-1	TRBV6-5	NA	TGTGCCAGCAGTTATGGGGGGGACGGGATGAACACTGAAGCTTTCTTT	CASSYGGDGMNTEAFF
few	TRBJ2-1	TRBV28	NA	TGTGCCAGCAGCCAGGCCAGCTCCTACAATGAGCAGTTCTTC	CASSQASSYNEQFF
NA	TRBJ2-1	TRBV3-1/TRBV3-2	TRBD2	TGTGCCAGCAGCCATAGGGGACTAGCGGCATACAATGAGCAGTTCTTC	CASSHRGLAAYNEQFF
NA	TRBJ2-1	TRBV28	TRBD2	TGTGCCAGCAGTTTGCCCGGGGGGGAGCAGTTCTTC	CASSLPGGEQFF
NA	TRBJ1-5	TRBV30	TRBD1	TGTGCCTGGAGTTTCAGGGGGAAAAATCAGCCCCAGCATTTT	CAWSFRGKNQPQHF
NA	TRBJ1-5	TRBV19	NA	TGTGCCAGTAGTCAGGAACGTAATCAGCCCCAGCATTTT	CASSQERNQPQHF
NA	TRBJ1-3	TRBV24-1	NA	TGTGCCCCCTCCTGGAGCTCTGGAAACACCATATATTTT	CAPSWSSGNTIYF
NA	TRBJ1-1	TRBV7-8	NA	TGTGCCAGCAGCATAAAACCTTCGCCGGACACTGAAGCTTTCTTT	CASSIKPSPDTEAFF
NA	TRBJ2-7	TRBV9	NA	TGTGCCAGCAGCGTAGCTGCGTGGGCCGACGAGCAGTACTTC	CASSVAAWADEQYF
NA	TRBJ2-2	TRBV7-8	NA	TGTGCCAGCAGCTTAGGGACACTCACCGGGGAGCTGTTTTTT	CASSLGTLTGELFF
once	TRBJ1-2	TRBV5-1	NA	TGCGCCAGCAGCTTGGTAGGGGTCTCTAACTATGGCTACACCTTC	CASSLVGVSNYGYTF
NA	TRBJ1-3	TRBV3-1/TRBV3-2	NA	TGTGCCAGCAGCCACCTAGGGACTGGCTCTGGAAACACCATATATTTT	CASSHLGTGSGNTIYF
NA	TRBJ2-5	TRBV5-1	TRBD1	TGCGCCAGCAGCAAGGGACAGGGGGCAGAGACCCAGTACTTC	CASSKGQGAETQYF
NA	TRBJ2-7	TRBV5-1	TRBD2	TGCGCCAGCAGCTTCCGGACTAGCGGATCCTACGAGCAGTACTTC	CASSFRTSGSYEQYF
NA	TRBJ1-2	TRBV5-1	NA	TGCGCCAGCAGCCAACTCGACAATAACTATGGCTACACCTTC	CASSQLDNNYGYTF
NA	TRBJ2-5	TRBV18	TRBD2	TGTGCCAGCTCACCGCGGGAGGGTAGGTGGGAAGAGACCCAGTACTTC	CASSPREGRWEETQYF
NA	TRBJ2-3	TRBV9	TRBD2	TGTGCCAGCAGCGTAGGTCTGGTCGGCGGCGGGAGAGTAGATACGCAGTATTTT	CASSVGLVGGGRVDTQYF
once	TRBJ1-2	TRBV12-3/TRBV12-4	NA	TGTGCCAGCCGATTGGGCAGGGCCTATGGCTACACCTTC	CASRLGRAYGYTF
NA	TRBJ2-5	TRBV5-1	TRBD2	TGCGCCAGCAGCTTACCGGGACTAGCCGTGATGGAAGAGACCCAGTACTTC	CASSLPGLAVMEETQYF
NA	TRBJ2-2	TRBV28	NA	TGTGCCAGCAGAGAAACCCCACTAGAAGGGCCCGGGGAGCTGTTTTTT	CASRETPLEGPGELFF
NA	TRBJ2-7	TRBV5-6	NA	TGTGCCAGCAGCTCTGGCGGCAGGGGTCTGAACGAGCAGTACTTC	CASSSGGRGLNEQYF
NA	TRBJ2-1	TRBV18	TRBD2	TGTGCCAGCTCAACGACTAGCGGGACGAACAATGAGCAGTTCTTC	CASSTTSGTNNEQFF
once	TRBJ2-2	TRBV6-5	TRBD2	TGTGCCAGCAGGCGGGAGGAGAACACCGGGGAGCTGTTTTTT	CASRREENTGELFF
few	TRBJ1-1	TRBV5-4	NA	TGTGCCAGCAGCTCACAGGGTCGCACTGAAGCTTTCTTT	CASSSQGRTEAFF
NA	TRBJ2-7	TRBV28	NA	TGTGCCAGCAGTTCCACACGTAACGAGCAGTACTTC	CASSSTRNEQYF
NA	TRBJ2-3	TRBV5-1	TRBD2	TGCGCCAGCAGCTTGGTGGCGGGAGGGAGCACAGATACGCAGTATTTT	CASSLVAGGSTDTQYF
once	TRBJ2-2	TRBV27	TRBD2	TGTGCCAGCAGTTTATATTCACTAGCGGAAAGTCCCACGAACACCGGGGAGCTGTTTTTT	CASSLYSLAESPTNTGELFF
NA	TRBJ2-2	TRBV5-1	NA	TGCGCCAGCAGCGCGAAGATCGGGGAGCTGTTTTTT	CASSAKIGELFF
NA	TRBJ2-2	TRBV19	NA	TGTGCCAGTAGTCATAGACAGATGGGCACCGGGGAGCTGTTTTTT	CASSHRQMGTGELFF